The 32 T cell receptor beta chains listed next were all sequenced from one sample in a study of cytomegalovirus exposure and HLA in healthy donors. PCR was performed using 60 Vbeta and 13 Jbeta primers. Data came from immunoSEQ multiplex PCR; TCRdb stores just in-frame clones and leaves some out. The sample holds about 120,000 clones, around 10% seen once. Sequenced material: PBMCs. The receptors derive from a man between 25 and 39 years old in good health and CMV-seronegative.

In this sample, this clone turned up a few times. This chain uses TRBV10-3 with TRBJ2-7, with 8 nucleotides matching TRBD2. With V trimmed by 11 bases and J by 7 bases, 16 bases remained unmatched. The germline gives CDR1 ENHRY, CDR2 SYGVKD. The CDR3 runs 14 residues. The CDR3 region is CASRERPPGGEQYF. The DNA for the CDR3 is TGTGCCTCCAGGGAGAGGCCCCCGGGGGGGGAGCAGTACTTC.

The chain carries TRBV29-1 and TRBJ2-7; D perhaps matches TRBD2 (5 bases). The germline CDR1 and CDR2 sequences are SQVTM and ANQGSEA. Trimming cost V 8 bases and J 0 bases, with 14 bases left between them. The CDR3 spans 13 residues. This CDR3 reads CSTTLGSSYEQYF. The CDR3 DNA follows: TGCAGCACAACCCTAGGGAGCTCCTACGAGCAGTACTTC.

The V gene is TRBV5-1, the J gene TRBJ1-6, with D possibly TRBD1 on 5 matching bases. Germline CDR1 and CDR2: SGHRS and YFSETQ. This CDR3 region has 17 residues. Trimming took off 1 base at V and 10 bases at J, with 21 bases between the two ends. CDR3 DNA sequence: TGCGCCAGCAGCTTGACAGGACAAATCGTCTCGGACTCACCCCTCCACTTT. This gives the protein CASSLTGQIVSDSPLHF.

The rearrangement uses TRBV5-4 and TRBJ2-5; 7 nucleotides align to TRBD2. Germline V gene data show CDR1 as SGHNT and CDR2 as YYREEE (reference sequence). This CDR3 has 13 amino acids. Unmatched junction bases numbered 3, after V lost 2 bases and J lost 5 bases. The CDR3 loop is CASSFVGGETQYF. As DNA, the CDR3 is TGTGCCAGCAGCTTTGTGGGAGGGGAGACCCAGTACTTC.

V gene TRBV4-1 combines with J gene TRBJ1-2; 7 nucleotides agree with TRBD1. Germline CDR1 and CDR2: MGHRA and YSYEKL. CDR3 size: 15 residues. J lost 4 bases, V lost 3 bases, and 8 bases had no gene match. The CDR3 region has the DNA TGCGCCAGCAGCCAGCCGGGACAGCCTCCCTATGGCTACACCTTC. Translation gives CASSQPGQPPYGYTF.

Only a few counts were recorded for this clone. A junction end diverges from the germline sequence, so it may reflect a read error. V gene TRBV7-7 combines with J gene TRBJ2-5; weak D call: TRBD2 (8 bases). The CDR3 consists of 14 residues. Germline V gene sequence: CDR1 SSHAT, CDR2 FNYEAQ (reference sequence). This chain's CDR3 is CASSLAGQQETQYF. The CDR3 region has the DNA TGTGCTAGCAGCTTAGCGGGACAGCAAGAGACCCAGTACTTC.

The chain has TRBV18 and TRBJ2-3, with 7 bases that match TRBD1. V trimming: 0 bases; J trimming: 0 bases; junction bases outside the gene matches: 3. CDR1 and CDR2 (germline): KGHSH, LQKENI. This CDR3 has 16 residues. CDR3 region: CASSPPGQRSTDTQYF. The CDR3 DNA sequence: TGTGCCAGCTCACCACCGGGACAGAGAAGCACAGATACGCAGTATTTT.

The rearrangement joins TRBV7-9 to TRBJ1-1; D not certain. The CDR3 consists of 14 residues. Between the trimmed V and J ends, which lost 5 bases and 1 base, there was a span of 11 bases. CDR1 is SEHNR, CDR2 FQNEAQ, per germline (reference sequence). The DNA of the CDR3 is TGTGCCAGCAGCCCCGGGGTCAGGAACACTGAAGCTTTCTTT. Protein sequence: CASSPGVRNTEAFF. The variable domain in full, with the rest retrieved from reference TRBV7-9 and TRBJ1-1, is DTGVSQNPRHKITKRGQNVTFRCDPISEHNRLYWYRQTLGQGPEFLTYFQNEAQLEKSRLLSDRFSAERPKGSFSTLEIQRTEQGDSAMYLCASSPGVRNTEAFFGQGTRLTVV.

This clone is a singleton in its sample. The chain combines TRBV5-1 with TRBJ2-1; no clear D. The CDR3 length is 16 residues. Trimming shortened V by 0 bases and J by 2 bases, and 12 bases separated the two germline ends. Germline CDR1 SGHRS, CDR2 YFSETQ. The CDR3 nucleotides read TGCGCCAGCAGCTTGGTCCCTGGCGACACCTACAATGAGCAGTTCTTC. This gives the protein CASSLVPGDTYNEQFF.

The chain uses TRBV7-8 and TRBJ2-2, with no clear D. Trimming removed 5 bases at V and 0 bases at J, with 7 bases between. Germline CDR1 is SGHVS and CDR2 is FQNEAQ. CDR3 length equals 14 residues. The CDR3: CASSLRANTGELFF. Written as DNA, the CDR3 is TGTGCCAGCAGCCTTCGGGCGAACACCGGGGAGCTGTTTTTT.

This clone was counted a few times. The chain couples TRBV14 to TRBJ2-7; TRBD2 matches 9 bases. This CDR3 has 15 amino acids. Germline V lookup: CDR1 SGHDN, CDR2 FVKESK. With 3 bases clipped from V and 4 bases from J, the junction kept 7 bases outside the gene matches. The CDR3 is CASSQIAGAIYEQYF. CDR3 coding DNA: TGTGCCAGCAGCCAGATAGCGGGAGCGATATACGAGCAGTACTTC.

The sample holds a few counts of this clone. The chain joins TRBV7-9 to TRBJ1-1, with 9 positions matching TRBD1. Germline CDR1 reads SEHNR; CDR2 reads FQNEAQ (reference sequence). The CDR3 loop spans 16 amino acids. After removal of 1 base from V and 7 bases from J, the junction contained 10 bases not matched to a gene. The CDR3 reads CASSLVVGQGIGEAFF. Here the CDR3 DNA reads TGTGCCAGCAGCTTAGTCGTAGGACAGGGGATAGGTGAAGCTTTCTTT. The full variable domain, completed using reference TRBV7-9 and TRBJ1-1, is DTGVSQNPRHKITKRGQNVTFRCDPISEHNRLYWYRQTLGQGPEFLTYFQNEAQLEKSRLLSDRFSAERPKGSFSTLEIQRTEQGDSAMYLCASSLVVGQGIGEAFFGQGTRLTVV.

The table lists this clone with a few counts. The chain employs TRBV4-3 and TRBJ1-5, with 10 nucleotides matching TRBD1. CDR1 is LGHNA and CDR2 is YSLEER in the germline V gene. The V segment lost 4 bases and the J segment 5 bases; nucleotides outside the gene matches: 5. This CDR3 is built from 15 residues. The CDR3 region is CASSPGTGDYQPQHF. CDR3 in DNA: TGCGCCAGCAGCCCCGGGACAGGGGATTATCAGCCCCAGCATTTT.

This clone was seen a handful of times. The DNA for the CDR3 is TGCGCCAGCAGTGGACGGGAGCTCACAGATACGCAGTATTTT. Residues: CASSGRELTDTQYF. This chain uses TRBV10-1 with TRBJ2-3; maybe TRBD2 (6 bases). CDR1 and CDR2 from the germline V gene are WNHNN and SYGVQD (reference sequence). The length of the CDR3 is 14 residues. Trimming took 4 bases from V and 2 from J, leaving 10 bases between them.

The rearrangement links TRBV19 to TRBJ1-2; TRBD1 is a possible D gene (6 bases). CDR1 is LNHDA, CDR2 SQIVND, per germline (reference sequence). CDR3 size: 12 residues. Trimming took 10 bases from V and 7 from J, leaving 16 bases between them. The chain's CDR3 is CATVTGSVGYTF. The CDR3, as DNA: TGTGCCACGGTCACAGGGTCTGTTGGCTACACCTTC.

V is TRBV11-3 and J is TRBJ1-1; D gene ambiguous. V was cut by 0 bases and J by 6 bases, with 14 bases left in between. CDR1 is SGHNT, CDR2 YENEEA, per germline. This CDR3 comprises 15 residues. In nucleotides, the CDR3 is TGTGCCAGCAGCTTAGATACTCCCCCGCGGGCTGAAGCTTTCTTT. Amino acids: CASSLDTPPRAEAFF.

V and J are TRBV7-2 and TRBJ2-5; 9 bases are shared with TRBD2. V gave up 4 bases and J gave up 4 bases; unmatched junction bases: 7. The CDR3 sequence is 15 residues long. Per the germline V gene, CDR1 is SGHTA and CDR2 is FQGNSA. In DNA, the CDR3 is TGTGCCAGCAGCTGGGGACTAGCTCGGGGAGAGACCCAGTACTTC. It is translated as CASSWGLARGETQYF.

The chain is built from TRBV7-8 and TRBJ1-1; 7 bases line up with TRBD1. This CDR3 has 14 residues. The germline V gene has CDR1 SGHVS and CDR2 FQNEAQ. V lost 4 bases, J lost 1 base, and 3 bases stayed unmatched. The CDR3: CASSYNRGNTEAFF. Written as DNA, the CDR3 is TGTGCCAGCAGCTATAACAGGGGGAACACTGAAGCTTTCTTT.

The V call is TRBV15, the J call TRBJ2-2; TRBD2 is a possible D gene (6 bases). Germline values: CDR1 LNHNV, CDR2 YYDKDF (reference sequence). The V end lost 1 base, the J end lost 1 base, and 7 bases lay between the germline ends. CDR3 length: 15 amino acids. In DNA form, the CDR3 reads TGTGCCACCAGCAGAGTGGAGGGGAACACCGGGGAGCTGTTTTTT. This translates into CATSRVEGNTGELFF.

This clone has more than one count but fewer than ten. V and J are TRBV5-1 and TRBJ1-1; 8 bases align to TRBD1. Looked up from germline, CDR1 is SGHRS and CDR2 is YFSETQ. The CDR3 is made up of 16 amino acids. V trimming: 3 bases; J trimming: 5 bases; junction bases outside the gene matches: 12. This CDR3 is CASSSDFAQGGTEAFF. CDR3 DNA: TGCGCCAGCAGCTCGGACTTTGCACAGGGGGGGACTGAAGCTTTCTTT. Full variable domain (remainder filled in from reference TRBV5-1 and TRBJ1-1): KAGVTQTPRYLIKTRGQQVTLSCSPISGHRSVSWYQQTPGQGLQFLFEYFSETQRNKGNFPGRFSGRQFSNSRSEMNVSTLELGDSALYLCASSSDFAQGGTEAFFGQGTRLTVV.

This clone appeared a few times. This chain joins TRBV7-9 and TRBJ2-2; D is undetermined. Germline assignment: CDR1 SEHNR and CDR2 FQNEAQ (reference sequence). V gave up 3 bases and J gave up 8 bases, with 7 bases separating them. CDR3 length: 12 amino acids. The CDR3 DNA is TGTGCCAGCAGCTTGTCTAGGGGGGAGCTGTTTTTT. Translation gives CASSLSRGELFF.

The genes are TRBV2 and TRBJ1-2; no reliable D call. CDR1 and CDR2 from the germline V gene are SNHLY and FYNNEI. Trimming took 11 bases from V and 0 from J, leaving 22 bases between them. The CDR3 loop spans 16 amino acids. CDR3 sequence reads: CASQTTRISPNYGYTF. In DNA, the CDR3 is TGTGCCTCACAAACGACAAGAATAAGCCCTAACTATGGCTACACCTTC. Supplemented by reference TRBV2 and TRBJ1-2, the full variable domain reads EPEVTQTPSHQVTQMGQEVILRCVPISNHLYFYWYRQILGQKVEFLVSFYNNEISEKSEIFDDQFSVERPDGSNFTLKIRSTKLEDSAMYFCASQTTRISPNYGYTFGSGTRLTVV.

V is TRBV6-5 and J is TRBJ2-3; 8 bases match TRBD2. Germline CDR1 is MNHEY and CDR2 is SVGAGI. CDR3 size: 15 residues. The ends lost 8 bases at V and 3 bases at J; junction bases unmatched: 10. The CDR3 spells CASARGGVKTDTQYF. CDR3 bases: TGTGCCAGCGCCCGGGGGGGGGTGAAGACAGATACGCAGTATTTT.

This clone was observed a few times. The chain carries TRBV5-6 and TRBJ1-3; the D gene is possibly TRBD1 (6 bases). Between the trimmed V and J ends, which lost 2 bases and 0 bases, there was a span of 12 bases. Germline V CDR1 and CDR2: SGHDT, YYEEEE. The CDR3 sequence is 16 residues long. CDR3 loop: CASSFLTGRSGNTIYF. The CDR3 DNA follows: TGTGCCAGCAGCTTTCTGACAGGACGCTCTGGAAACACCATATATTTT.

This clone was recorded many times. The chain is built from TRBV6-4 and TRBJ2-2; TRBD2 might be the D (7 bases). V shed 6 bases and J shed 5 bases, with 19 bases lying between them. The CDR3 consists of 16 residues. Germline-derived CDR1 and CDR2 are MRHNA and SNTAGT. CDR3 loop: CASSPVGGQRTGELFF. CDR3 in DNA: TGTGCCAGCAGCCCGGTGGGGGGGCAAAGGACCGGGGAGCTGTTTTTT.

This clone showed up just a few times. This chain joins TRBV7-9 and TRBJ2-7; D gene ambiguous. CDR1 is SEHNR and CDR2 is FQNEAQ in the germline V gene (reference sequence). Trimming removed 3 bases from V and 3 bases from J, with 12 bases in between. This CDR3 has 14 residues. The CDR3 DNA is TGTGCCAGCAGCTTCCACCCCCTAGGCTACGAGCAGTACTTC. The encoded protein is CASSFHPLGYEQYF.

This chain uses TRBV19 with TRBJ1-1, with D maybe TRBD1 (5 bases). Germline V gene data show CDR1 as LNHDA and CDR2 as SQIVND (reference sequence). Trimming pared 3 bases from V and 9 bases from J, leaving 14 bases between. The CDR3 sequence is 13 residues long. As DNA, the CDR3 is TGTGCCAGTAGTATTAAGGGACTCAAGAAAGCTTTCTTT. Encoded protein: CASSIKGLKKAFF.

The chain is built from TRBV9 and TRBJ2-5; 7 bases map to TRBD2. Germline CDR1 reads SGDLS; CDR2 reads YYNGEE. The CDR3 sequence is 15 residues long. The J segment lost 4 bases and the V segment lost 0 bases, leaving 6 bases of the junction unmatched. The CDR3 bases are TGTGCCAGCAGCGTAGGGCGGGAGATGCGAGAGACCCAGTACTTC. Residues: CASSVGREMRETQYF.

This clone appeared a few times. This chain uses TRBV6-5 with TRBJ2-7; D ambiguous. With 0 bases removed from V and 0 bases from J, the gap between germline ends came to 3 bases. Germline V gene lookup returns CDR1 MNHEY and CDR2 SVGAGI. This CDR3 contains 13 residues. The CDR3 region has the DNA TGTGCCAGCAGTTACTCCAACTCCTACGAGCAGTACTTC. Amino acid sequence: CASSYSNSYEQYF.

The chain employs TRBV6-1 and TRBJ2-2; D perhaps matches TRBD2 (6 bases). The V gene's germline CDR1 is MNHNS and CDR2 SASEGT. Trimming took off 6 bases at V and 3 bases at J, with 8 bases between the two ends. The CDR3 length is 13 residues. The CDR3 region has the DNA TGTGCCAGCAGGGGGGGACACACCGGGGAGCTGTTTTTT. This encodes CASRGGHTGELFF.

This chain links TRBV9 with TRBJ2-7; no firm D call. The V gene's germline CDR1 is SGDLS and CDR2 YYNGEE. Trimming removed 4 bases from V and 4 bases from J, with 15 bases in between. This CDR3 region has 14 residues. As DNA, the CDR3 is TGTGCCAGCAGCCTACGAGGCGGCCTATACGAGCAGTACTTC. Protein: CASSLRGGLYEQYF.

The V and J genes are TRBV4-1 and TRBJ2-7; 9 nucleotides agree with TRBD2. CDR3 size: 17 residues. With 1 base clipped from V and 2 bases from J, the junction kept 9 bases outside the gene matches. CDR1 and CDR2 (germline): MGHRA, YSYEKL. The CDR3 sequence: CASSQGARASGAYEQYF. DNA of the CDR3: TGCGCCAGCAGCCAAGGGGCTCGGGCTAGCGGGGCCTACGAGCAGTACTTC.